The T cell receptor beta chain under discussion was sequenced for a study of T cells in Graves' hyperthyroidism and ophthalmopathy. The CDR3 regions of TCR beta were amplified from RNA transcripts. First-round RT-PCR of the TCR CDR3 relied on the HTBI primer set. TCRdb passed the multiplex PCR reads through MiXCR, listing each CDR3 protein once. The sample carries about half a million distinct CDR3 sequences, approximately 22% recorded once. Trimming cost V 2 bases and J 15 bases; bases outside gene matches: 6. Per germline, CDR1 GTSNPN and CDR2 SVGIG (reference sequence). The CDR3 extends over 11 amino acids. Exclusion of a patient resulted from uncontrolled infection, other autoimmune disease, pregnancy or lactation.

What was sequenced was blood. The TCR sequence derives from a woman in her 70s with Graves' ophthalmopathy. This chain joins TRBV30 and TRBJ2-1; the match to TRBD2 covers 8 bases. The CDR3 spells CAWSNQREMFF. The CDR3 DNA reads TGTGCCTGGAGTAACCAGCGGGAGATGTTCTTC.